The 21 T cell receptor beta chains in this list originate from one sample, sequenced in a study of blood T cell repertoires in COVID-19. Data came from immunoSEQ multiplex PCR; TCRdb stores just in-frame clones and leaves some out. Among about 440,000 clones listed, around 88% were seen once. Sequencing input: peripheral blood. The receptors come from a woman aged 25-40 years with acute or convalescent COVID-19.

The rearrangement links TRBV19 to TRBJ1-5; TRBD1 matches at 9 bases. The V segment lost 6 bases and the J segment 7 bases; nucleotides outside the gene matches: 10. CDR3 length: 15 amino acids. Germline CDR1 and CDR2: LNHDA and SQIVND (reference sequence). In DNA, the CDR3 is TGTGCCAGTAGCCATTGGGACAGGGTACGGCAGCCCCAGCATTTT. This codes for CASSHWDRVRQPQHF.

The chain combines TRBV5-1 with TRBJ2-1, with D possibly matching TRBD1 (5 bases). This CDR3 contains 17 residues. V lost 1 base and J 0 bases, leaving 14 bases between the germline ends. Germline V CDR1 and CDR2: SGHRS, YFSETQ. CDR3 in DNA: TGCGCCAGCAGCTTGCACAGGCGGTCGAGCTCCTACAATGAGCAGTTCTTC. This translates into CASSLHRRSSSYNEQFF. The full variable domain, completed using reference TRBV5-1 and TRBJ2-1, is KAGVTQTPRYLIKTRGQQVTLSCSPISGHRSVSWYQQTPGQGLQFLFEYFSETQRNKGNFPGRFSGRQFSNSRSEMNVSTLELGDSALYLCASSLHRRSSSYNEQFFGPGTRLTVL.

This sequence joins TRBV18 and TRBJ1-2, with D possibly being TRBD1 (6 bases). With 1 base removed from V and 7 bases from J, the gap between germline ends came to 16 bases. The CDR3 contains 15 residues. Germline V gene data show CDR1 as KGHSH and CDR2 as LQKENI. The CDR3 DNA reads TGTGCCAGCTCACCACTTCCAGGGGCCTCTTTTGGCTACACCTTC. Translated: CASSPLPGASFGYTF.

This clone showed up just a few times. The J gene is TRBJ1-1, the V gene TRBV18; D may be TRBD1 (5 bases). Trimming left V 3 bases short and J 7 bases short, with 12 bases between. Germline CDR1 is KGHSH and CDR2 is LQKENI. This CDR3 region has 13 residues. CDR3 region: CASSPGGIGEAFF. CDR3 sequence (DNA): TGTGCCAGCTCACCGGGGGGGATTGGTGAAGCTTTCTTT.

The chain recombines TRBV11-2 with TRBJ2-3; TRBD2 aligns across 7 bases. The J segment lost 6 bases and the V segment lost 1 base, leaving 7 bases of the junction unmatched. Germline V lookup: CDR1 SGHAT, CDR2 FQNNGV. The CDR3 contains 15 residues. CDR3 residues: CASSLGGRFRDTQYF. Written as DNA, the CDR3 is TGTGCCAGCAGCTTAGGCGGGAGATTTCGGGATACGCAGTATTTT.

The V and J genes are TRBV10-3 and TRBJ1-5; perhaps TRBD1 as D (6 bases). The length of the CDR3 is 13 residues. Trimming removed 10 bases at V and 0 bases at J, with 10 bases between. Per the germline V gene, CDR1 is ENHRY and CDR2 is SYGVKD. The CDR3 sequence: CATRTDSNQPQHF. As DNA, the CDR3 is TGTGCCACCAGGACAGATAGCAATCAGCCCCAGCATTTT.

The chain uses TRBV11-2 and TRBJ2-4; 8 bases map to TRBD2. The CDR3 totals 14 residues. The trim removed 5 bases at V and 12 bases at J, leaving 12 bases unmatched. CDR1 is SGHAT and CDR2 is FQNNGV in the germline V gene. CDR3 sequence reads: CASSPSAGGPGQYF. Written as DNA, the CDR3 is TGTGCCAGCAGCCCCAGCGCGGGGGGTCCGGGTCAGTACTTC.

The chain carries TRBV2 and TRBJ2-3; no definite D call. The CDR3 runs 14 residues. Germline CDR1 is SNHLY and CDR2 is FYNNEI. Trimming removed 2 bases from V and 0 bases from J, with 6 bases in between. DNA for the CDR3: TGTGCCAGCAGTGAACTGACTAGCACAGATACGCAGTATTTT. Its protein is CASSELTSTDTQYF.

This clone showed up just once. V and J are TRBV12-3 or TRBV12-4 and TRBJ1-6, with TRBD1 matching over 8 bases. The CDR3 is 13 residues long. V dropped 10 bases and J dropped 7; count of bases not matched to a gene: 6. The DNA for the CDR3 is TGTGCCACCAGGGGGCCAGGGAATTCACCCCTCCACTTT. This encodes CATRGPGNSPLHF.

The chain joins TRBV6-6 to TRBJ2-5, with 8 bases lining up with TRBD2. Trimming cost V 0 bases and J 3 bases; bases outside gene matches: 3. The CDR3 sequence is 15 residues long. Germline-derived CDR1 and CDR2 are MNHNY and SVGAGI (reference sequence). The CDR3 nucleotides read TGTGCCAGCAGTTACTCGAGTAGCGGGGAAGAGACCCAGTACTTC. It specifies CASSYSSSGEETQYF.

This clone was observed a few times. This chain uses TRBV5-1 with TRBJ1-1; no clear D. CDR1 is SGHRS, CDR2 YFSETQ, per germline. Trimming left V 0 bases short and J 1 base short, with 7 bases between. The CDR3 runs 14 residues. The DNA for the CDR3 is TGCGCCAGCAGCTTGGCTGTATCGAACACTGAAGCTTTCTTT. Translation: CASSLAVSNTEAFF. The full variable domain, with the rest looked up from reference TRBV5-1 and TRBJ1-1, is KAGVTQTPRYLIKTRGQQVTLSCSPISGHRSVSWYQQTPGQGLQFLFEYFSETQRNKGNFPGRFSGRQFSNSRSEMNVSTLELGDSALYLCASSLAVSNTEAFFGQGTRLTVV.

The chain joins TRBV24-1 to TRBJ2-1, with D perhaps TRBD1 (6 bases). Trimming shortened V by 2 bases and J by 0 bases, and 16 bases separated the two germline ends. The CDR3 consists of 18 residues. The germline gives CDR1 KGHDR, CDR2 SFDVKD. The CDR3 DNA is TGTGCCACCAGTGATTCAATGCCCACAGGGTCCTCCTACAATGAGCAGTTCTTC. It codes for CATSDSMPTGSSYNEQFF.

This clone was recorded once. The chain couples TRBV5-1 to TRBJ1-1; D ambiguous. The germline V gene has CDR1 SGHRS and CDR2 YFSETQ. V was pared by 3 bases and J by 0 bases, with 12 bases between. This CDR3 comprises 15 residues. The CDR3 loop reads CASSSDGIMNTEAFF. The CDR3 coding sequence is TGCGCCAGCAGCTCCGACGGGATCATGAACACTGAAGCTTTCTTT.

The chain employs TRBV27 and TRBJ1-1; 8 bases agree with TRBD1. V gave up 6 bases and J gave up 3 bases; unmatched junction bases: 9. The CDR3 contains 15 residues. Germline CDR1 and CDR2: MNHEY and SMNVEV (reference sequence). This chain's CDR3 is CASSIRDRSHTEAFF. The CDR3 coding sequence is TGTGCCAGCAGCATTCGGGACAGGTCCCACACTGAAGCTTTCTTT.

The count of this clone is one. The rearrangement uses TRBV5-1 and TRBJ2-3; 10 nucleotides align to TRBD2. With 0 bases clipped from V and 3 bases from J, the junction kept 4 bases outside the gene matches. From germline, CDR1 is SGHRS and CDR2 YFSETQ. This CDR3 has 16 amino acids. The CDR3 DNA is TGCGCCAGCAGCTTGGTTCCTAGCGGGGGTACAGATACGCAGTATTTT. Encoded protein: CASSLVPSGGTDTQYF.

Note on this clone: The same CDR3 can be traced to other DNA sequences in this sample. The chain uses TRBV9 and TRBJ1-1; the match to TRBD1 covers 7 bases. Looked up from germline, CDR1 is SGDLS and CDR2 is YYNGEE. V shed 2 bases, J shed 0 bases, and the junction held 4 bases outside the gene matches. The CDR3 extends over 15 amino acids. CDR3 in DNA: TGTGCCAGCAGCGTTGAAGGGGGCGTGAACACTGAAGCTTTCTTT. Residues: CASSVEGGVNTEAFF.

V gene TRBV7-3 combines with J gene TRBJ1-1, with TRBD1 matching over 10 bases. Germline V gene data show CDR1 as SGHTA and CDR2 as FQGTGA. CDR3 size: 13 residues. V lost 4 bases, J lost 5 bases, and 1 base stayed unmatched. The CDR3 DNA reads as TGTGCCAGCAGCTCGGGACAGGGGACTGAAGCTTTCTTT. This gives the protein CASSSGQGTEAFF.

This chain's CDR3 is CASSPLDREGYTF. In DNA form, the CDR3 reads TGTGCCAGCTCACCACTCGACAGGGAAGGCTACACCTTC. The gene calls are TRBV18 and TRBJ1-2, with 7 bases fitting TRBD1. Trimming at V came to 1 base and at J to 8 bases, leaving 4 bases not matched to a gene. Germline values: CDR1 KGHSH, CDR2 LQKENI. This CDR3 region has 13 residues.

The CDR3 protein is CASKPYTGTGANVLTF. DNA of the CDR3: TGTGCCAGTAAGCCCTATACAGGGACTGGGGCCAACGTCCTGACTTTC. This sequence joins TRBV19 and TRBJ2-6; a weak D match, TRBD1 (6 bases). Germline V CDR1 and CDR2: LNHDA, SQIVND (reference sequence). The germline V and J ends were trimmed by 7 bases and 2 bases, with 15 bases remaining between them. The CDR3 spans 16 residues. Using reference TRBV19 and TRBJ2-6 for the parts outside the CDR3, the full variable domain is DGGITQSPKYLFRKEGQNVTLSCEQNLNHDAMYWYRQDPGQGLRLIYYSQIVNDFQKGDIAEGYSVSREKKESFPLTVTSAQKNPTAFYLCASKPYTGTGANVLTFGAGSRLTVL.

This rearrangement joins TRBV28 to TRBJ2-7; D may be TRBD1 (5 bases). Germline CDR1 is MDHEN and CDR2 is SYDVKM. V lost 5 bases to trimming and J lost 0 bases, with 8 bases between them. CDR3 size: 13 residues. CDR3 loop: CASSVDSSYEQYF. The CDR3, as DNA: TGTGCCAGCAGTGTCGACAGCTCCTACGAGCAGTACTTC.

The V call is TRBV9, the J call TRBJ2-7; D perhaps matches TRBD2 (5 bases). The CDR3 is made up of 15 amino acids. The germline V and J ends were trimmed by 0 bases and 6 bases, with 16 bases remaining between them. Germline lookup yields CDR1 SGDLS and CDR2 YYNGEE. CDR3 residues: CASSVVPNLGSEQYF. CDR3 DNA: TGTGCCAGCAGCGTAGTACCCAACCTGGGGAGCGAGCAGTACTTC.